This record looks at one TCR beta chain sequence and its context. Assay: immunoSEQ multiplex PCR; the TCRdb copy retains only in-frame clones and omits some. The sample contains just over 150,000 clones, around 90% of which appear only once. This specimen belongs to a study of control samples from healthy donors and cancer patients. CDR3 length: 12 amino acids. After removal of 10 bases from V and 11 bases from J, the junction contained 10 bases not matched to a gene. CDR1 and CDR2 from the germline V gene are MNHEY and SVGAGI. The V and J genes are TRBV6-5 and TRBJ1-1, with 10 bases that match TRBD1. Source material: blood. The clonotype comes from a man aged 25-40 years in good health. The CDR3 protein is CANVRQGAGAFF. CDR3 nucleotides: TGTGCCAACGTTCGACAGGGGGCGGGGGCTTTCTTT.